This T cell receptor (beta chain) was observed in a study of somatic mutations in cytotoxic T cells in rheumatoid arthritis. Original data processing: The authors rarely found patient CD8+ clones larger than 1% matching published virus-specific TCRB sequences. The repertoire was sequenced with immunoSEQ multiplex PCR; TCRdb's copy has only in-frame clones and lacks some. V and J calls and clone size follow that table, whereas D and trimming were derived from the DNA. The sample lists around 16,000 clones, about 81% seen once, with more than 13% in the top ten. Source material: CD8+ T cells sorted from blood. The TCR was taken from an adult with rheumatoid arthritis.

CDR3 DNA sequence: TGTGCCAGCAGCTGGGCCAGCGGGGGGGCGTCAGATACGCAGTATTTT. It translates to CASSWASGGASDTQYF. This sequence joins TRBV5-4 and TRBJ2-3, with 10 bases identical to TRBD2. V was pared by 3 bases and J by 4 bases, with 8 bases of the junction left unmatched. This CDR3 comprises 16 residues. The germline gives CDR1 SGHNT, CDR2 YYREEE (reference sequence).